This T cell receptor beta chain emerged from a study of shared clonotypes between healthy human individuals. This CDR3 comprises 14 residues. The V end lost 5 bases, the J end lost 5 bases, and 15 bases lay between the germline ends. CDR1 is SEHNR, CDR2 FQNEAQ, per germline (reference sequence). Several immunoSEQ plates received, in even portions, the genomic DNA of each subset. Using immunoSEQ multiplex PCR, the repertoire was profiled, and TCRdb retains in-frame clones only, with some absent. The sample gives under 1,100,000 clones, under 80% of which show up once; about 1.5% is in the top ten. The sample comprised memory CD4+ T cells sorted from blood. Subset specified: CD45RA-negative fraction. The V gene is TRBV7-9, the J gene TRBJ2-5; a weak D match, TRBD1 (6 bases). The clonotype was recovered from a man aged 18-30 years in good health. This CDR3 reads CASSPPRGRETQYF. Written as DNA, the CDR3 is TGTGCCAGCAGCCCCCCCAGGGGAAGGGAGACCCAGTACTTC.